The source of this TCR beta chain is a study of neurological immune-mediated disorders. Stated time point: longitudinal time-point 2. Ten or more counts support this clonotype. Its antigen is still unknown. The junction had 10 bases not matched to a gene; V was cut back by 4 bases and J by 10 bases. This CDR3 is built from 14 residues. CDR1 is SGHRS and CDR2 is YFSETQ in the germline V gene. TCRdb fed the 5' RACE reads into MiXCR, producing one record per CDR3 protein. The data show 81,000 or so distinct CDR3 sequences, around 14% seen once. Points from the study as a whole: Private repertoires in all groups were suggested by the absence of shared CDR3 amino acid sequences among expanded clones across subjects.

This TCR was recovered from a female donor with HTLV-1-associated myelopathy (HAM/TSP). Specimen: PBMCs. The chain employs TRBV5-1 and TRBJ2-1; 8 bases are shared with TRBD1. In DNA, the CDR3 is TGCGCCAGCAGCCGGGGGCAGGGGGCACAGGAGCAGTTCTTC. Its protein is CASSRGQGAQEQFF. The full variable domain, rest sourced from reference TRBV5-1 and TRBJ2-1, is KAGVTQTPRYLIKTRGQQVTLSCSPISGHRSVSWYQQTPGQGLQFLFEYFSETQRNKGNFPGRFSGRQFSNSRSEMNVSTLELGDSALYLCASSRGQGAQEQFFGPGTRLTVL.